The clone carrying this TCR beta chain was counted many times. Antigen specificity is unknown. A single record per CDR3 protein comes from TCRdb applying MiXCR to the 5' RACE reads. The table lists fewer than 700,000 distinct CDR3 sequences, roughly a fifth of them singletons. Looked up from germline, CDR1 is LNHNV and CDR2 is YYDKDF (reference sequence). This CDR3 has 15 amino acids. After removal of 5 bases from V and 6 bases from J, the junction contained 9 bases not matched to a gene. This specimen belongs to a study of T-cell memory formation after mild COVID-19. Regarding the study as a whole: Shrinking CD4+ clones resided mostly in CM and EM, and CD8+ ones in EMRA.

The sequencing sample was made of PBMCs or a T cell subset sorted from them (not recorded which). The origin of this receptor is an adult woman who had mild COVID-19 (a few samples of this study predate the infection). Cell type and time point are not known. V and J are TRBV15 and TRBJ2-2; 7 nucleotides match TRBD1. The CDR3 bases are TGTGCCACCAGCTTGGACAGGACCTGGTCCGGGGAGCTGTTTTTT. It translates to CATSLDRTWSGELFF.